This T cell receptor beta chain was recovered during a study of T-cell memory formation after mild COVID-19. For the study at large: TCR clusters largely stayed donor specific.

TCRdb called the 5' RACE reads again in MiXCR, with one record for every CDR3 protein. This sample yields around 150,000 distinct CDR3 sequences, of which 25% to 40% are seen a single time; about 12% belongs to the top ten. Germline V gene data show CDR1 as SGHTA and CDR2 as FQGNSA. The CDR3 is 15 residues long. V was trimmed by 0 bases and J by 1 base, leaving 6 bases between them. This TCR was sampled from an adult woman who had mild COVID-19 (a few samples of this study predate the infection). Cell type and time point are not known. V gene TRBV7-2 combines with J gene TRBJ2-2; D gene unclear. The sample taken for sequencing was PBMCs or a T cell subset sorted from them (not recorded which). In DNA, the CDR3 is TGTGCCAGCAGCTTAGCGGATGGGAACACCGGGGAGCTGTTTTTT. It yields the protein CASSLADGNTGELFF.